The rows below give T cell receptor beta chains drawn from one sample of a study of neoadjuvant anti-PD-1 for oral cavity cancer. Here immunoSEQ multiplex PCR was the method, and the copy in TCRdb shows in-frame clones only, minus some. The sample comprises around 12,000 clones, about 60% of which are singletons, and roughly 2% rests with the top ten. The sample here was PBMCs, taken before nivolumab (anti-PD-1) treatment. Receptors were obtained from a person aged 35 to 85 with oral cavity squamous cell carcinoma. The CDR3 runs from the conserved cysteine through the conserved F or W. Each record gives: J gene, D gene, V gene, clone size, CDR3 protein, CDR3 DNA. A D gene is named only where the DNA matches it firmly. For some rows the clone size is stated as once, few or many, or as a class when expanded; others skip it.

>TRBJ2-1|.|TRBV7-3|.
CASSPQGGGYNEQFF
TGTGCCAGCAGCCCTCAGGGGGGTGGGTACAATGAGCAGTTCTTC
>TRBJ2-7|.|TRBV5-1|few
CASSKGDSAYEQYF
TGCGCCAGCAGCAAAGGGGATTCGGCGTACGAGCAGTACTTC
>TRBJ1-1|.|TRBV5-1|.
CASSLAPGNTEAFF
TGCGCCAGCAGCTTGGCCCCGGGGAACACTGAAGCTTTCTTT
>TRBJ1-4|.|TRBV11-2|.
CASSLTGGQGGEKLFF
TGTGCCAGCAGCTTGACGGGGGGGCAGGGCGGTGAAAAACTGTTTTTT
>TRBJ2-7|.|TRBV7-9|few
CASSLARGSEQYF
TGTGCCAGCAGCTTAGCGAGGGGGAGCGAGCAGTACTTC
>TRBJ2-2|.|TRBV5-1|.
CASSLFVLDTGELFF
TGCGCCAGCAGCTTGTTCGTTCTTGACACCGGGGAGCTGTTTTTT
>TRBJ1-1|.|TRBV30|.
CAGLVGSNTEAFF
TGTGCCGGCCTAGTGGGGAGCAACACTGAAGCTTTCTTT
>TRBJ1-5|.|TRBV4-2|.
CASSQGDSNQPQHF
TGTGCCAGCAGCCAAGGAGACAGCAATCAGCCCCAGCATTTT
>TRBJ1-3|.|TRBV27|.
CASSQGYASGNTIYF
TGTGCCAGCAGTCAGGGGTACGCCTCTGGAAACACCATATATTTT
>TRBJ1-2|.|TRBV29-1|.
CSAPVGGLTNYGYTF
TGCAGCGCCCCAGTGGGGGGTCTTACTAACTATGGCTACACCTTC
>TRBJ2-1|TRBD2|TRBV7-9|.
CASSSTRLAGGDEQFF
TGTGCCAGCAGCTCCACTCGACTAGCGGGAGGTGATGAGCAGTTCTTC
>TRBJ2-7|.|TRBV6-5|few
CASSYKGEYEQYF
TGTGCCAGCAGTTACAAGGGGGAATACGAGCAGTACTTC
>TRBJ1-3|TRBD1|TRBV13|.
CASSLGQGLFSGNTIYF
TGTGCCAGCAGCTTGGGACAGGGGCTTTTCTCTGGAAACACCATATATTTT
>TRBJ2-7|.|TRBV7-2|few
CASSPSYEQYF
TGTGCCAGCAGCCCTTCCTACGAGCAGTACTTC
>TRBJ2-2|.|TRBV5-5|few
CASSLVVNTGELFF
TGTGCCAGCAGCCTTGTTGTGAACACCGGGGAGCTGTTTTTT
>TRBJ2-5|TRBD2|TRBV14|once
CASSPLTSGQETQYF
TGTGCCAGCAGCCCCCTGACTAGCGGACAAGAGACCCAGTACTTC
>TRBJ2-7|TRBD2|TRBV11-2|few
CASSLASGRQPEQYF
TGTGCCAGCAGCTTAGCTAGCGGGAGACAGCCCGAGCAGTACTTC
>TRBJ2-3|TRBD1|TRBV6-6|.
CASSLGTGLTDTQYF
TGTGCCAGCAGCCTCGGGACAGGACTGACAGATACGCAGTATTTT
>TRBJ1-6|.|TRBV13|once
CASSFSGGKNSPLHF
TGTGCCAGCAGCTTCTCGGGGGGTAAAAATTCACCCCTCCACTTT
>TRBJ2-7|TRBD1|TRBV28|.
CASRVQGPTYEQYF
TGTGCCAGCAGGGTACAGGGGCCCACCTACGAGCAGTACTTC
>TRBJ1-2|.|TRBV7-9|few
CASSLDPARGNYGYTF
TGTGCCAGCAGCTTAGACCCCGCTCGAGGGAACTATGGCTACACCTTC
>TRBJ1-1|.|TRBV12-5|.
CASGLVLGRNTEAFF
TGTGCTAGTGGTTTGGTACTGGGGCGGAACACTGAAGCTTTCTTT
>TRBJ1-3|TRBD1|TRBV13|.
CASSLRGGRSSGNTIYF
TGTGCCAGCAGCCTTAGAGGGGGCCGAAGCTCTGGAAACACCATATATTTT
>TRBJ2-5|TRBD1|TRBV11-2|.
CASSADRGETQYF
TGTGCCAGCAGCGCGGACAGGGGAGAGACCCAGTACTTC
>TRBJ2-5|TRBD2|TRBV11-2|.
CASSSTGGSRETQYF
TGTGCCAGCAGCTCAACGGGGGGTAGCAGAGAGACCCAGTACTTC
>TRBJ1-1|.|TRBV7-9|.
CASSLNSGITEAFF
TGTGCCAGCAGCTTAAATTCAGGGATTACTGAAGCTTTCTTT
>TRBJ2-2|.|TRBV2|.
CASSEAEEAGELFF
TGTGCCAGCAGTGAAGCAGAGGAGGCCGGGGAGCTGTTTTTT
>TRBJ1-2|.|TRBV5-1|.
CASSLAGGAKDYGYTF
TGCGCCAGCAGCTTGGCCGGGGGGGCAAAAGACTATGGCTACACCTTC
>TRBJ1-5|.|TRBV7-9|.
CASSLDAGQSNQPQHF
TGTGCCAGCAGCTTAGACGCAGGGCAAAGCAATCAGCCCCAGCATTTT
>TRBJ2-5|.|TRBV19|.
CASSAVTTGFLNMETQYF
TGTGCCAGTAGTGCAGTTACTACGGGGTTTCTCAACATGGAGACCCAGTACTTC
>TRBJ1-6|TRBD1|TRBV6-5|.
CASRQQGAGNSPLHF
TGTGCCAGCAGACAACAGGGGGCGGGTAATTCACCCCTCCACTTT
>TRBJ1-1|.|TRBV7-2|.
CASSSGSGAEAFF
TGTGCCAGCAGCTCCGGGTCAGGGGCTGAAGCTTTCTTT
>TRBJ2-7|.|TRBV10-1|.
CASSSGGPPYEQYF
TGCGCCAGCAGCTCCGGGGGCCCTCCGTACGAGCAGTACTTC
>TRBJ2-7|.|TRBV5-4|.
CASSLGGDYEQYF
TGTGCCAGCAGCTTGGGCGGGGACTACGAGCAGTACTTC
>TRBJ1-6|.|TRBV2|few
CASSDQQGGAPLHF
TGTGCCAGCAGTGATCAACAGGGAGGGGCACCCCTCCACTTT